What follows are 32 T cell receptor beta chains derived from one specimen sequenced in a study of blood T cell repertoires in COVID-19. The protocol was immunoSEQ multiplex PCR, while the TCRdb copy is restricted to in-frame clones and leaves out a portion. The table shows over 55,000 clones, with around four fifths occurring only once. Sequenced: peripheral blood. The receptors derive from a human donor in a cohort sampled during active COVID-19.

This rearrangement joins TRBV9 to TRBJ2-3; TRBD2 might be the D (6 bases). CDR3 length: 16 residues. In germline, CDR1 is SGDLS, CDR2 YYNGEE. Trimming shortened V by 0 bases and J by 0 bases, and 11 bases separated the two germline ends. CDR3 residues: CASSVEPGRSTDTQYF. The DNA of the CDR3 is TGTGCCAGCAGCGTAGAACCGGGGAGGAGCACAGATACGCAGTATTTT.

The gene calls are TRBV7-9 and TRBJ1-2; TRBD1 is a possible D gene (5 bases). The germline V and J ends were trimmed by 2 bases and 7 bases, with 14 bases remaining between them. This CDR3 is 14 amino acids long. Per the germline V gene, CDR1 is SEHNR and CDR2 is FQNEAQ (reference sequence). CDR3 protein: CASSLPGPPLGYTF. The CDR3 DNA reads TGTGCCAGCAGCTTACCAGGGCCTCCTCTTGGCTACACCTTC. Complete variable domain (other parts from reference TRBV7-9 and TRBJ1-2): DTGVSQNPRHKITKRGQNVTFRCDPISEHNRLYWYRQTLGQGPEFLTYFQNEAQLEKSRLLSDRFSAERPKGSFSTLEIQRTEQGDSAMYLCASSLPGPPLGYTFGSGTRLTVV.

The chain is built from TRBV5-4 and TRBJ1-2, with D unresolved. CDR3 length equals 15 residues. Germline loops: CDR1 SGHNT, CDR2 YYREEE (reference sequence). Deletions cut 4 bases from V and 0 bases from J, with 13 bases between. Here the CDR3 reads CASSHPKLANYGYTF. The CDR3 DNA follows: TGTGCCAGCAGCCACCCCAAGTTAGCTAACTATGGCTACACCTTC.

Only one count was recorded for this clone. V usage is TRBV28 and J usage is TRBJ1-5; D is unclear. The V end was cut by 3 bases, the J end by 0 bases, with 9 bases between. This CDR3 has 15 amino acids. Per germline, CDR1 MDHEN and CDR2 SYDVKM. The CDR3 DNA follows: TGTGCCAGCAGTTTTAGATCGGGTAGCAATCAGCCCCAGCATTTT. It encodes CASSFRSGSNQPQHF. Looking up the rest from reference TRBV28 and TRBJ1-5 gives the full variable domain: DVKVTQSSRYLVKRTGEKVFLECVQDMDHENMFWYRQDPGLGLRLIYFSYDVKMKEKGDIPEGYSVSREKKERFSLILESASTNQTSMYLCASSFRSGSNQPQHFGDGTRLSIL.

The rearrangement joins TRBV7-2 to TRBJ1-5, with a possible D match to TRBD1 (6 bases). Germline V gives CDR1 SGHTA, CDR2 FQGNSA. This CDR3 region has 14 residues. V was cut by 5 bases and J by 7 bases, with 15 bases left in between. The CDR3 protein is CASSQVGARQPQHF. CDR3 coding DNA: TGTGCCAGCAGCCAGGTGGGGGCGCGGCAGCCCCAGCATTTT. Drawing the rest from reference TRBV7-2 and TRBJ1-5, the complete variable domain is GAGVSQSPSNKVTEKGKDVELRCDPISGHTALYWYRQSLGQGLEFLIYFQGNSAPDKSGLPSDRFSAERTGGSVSTLTIQRTQQEDSAVYLCASSQVGARQPQHFGDGTRLSIL.

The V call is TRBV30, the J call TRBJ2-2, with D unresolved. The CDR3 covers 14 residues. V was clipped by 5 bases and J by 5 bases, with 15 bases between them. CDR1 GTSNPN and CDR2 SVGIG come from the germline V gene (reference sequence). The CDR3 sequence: CAWSHTGVTGELFF. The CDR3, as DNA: TGTGCCTGGTCTCACACCGGAGTAACCGGGGAGCTGTTTTTT. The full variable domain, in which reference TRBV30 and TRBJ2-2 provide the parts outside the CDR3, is SQTIHQWPATLVQPVGSPLSLECTVEGTSNPNLYWYRQAAGRGLQLLFYSVGIGQISSEVPQNLSASRPQDRQFILSSKKLLLSDSGFYLCAWSHTGVTGELFFGEGSRLTVL.

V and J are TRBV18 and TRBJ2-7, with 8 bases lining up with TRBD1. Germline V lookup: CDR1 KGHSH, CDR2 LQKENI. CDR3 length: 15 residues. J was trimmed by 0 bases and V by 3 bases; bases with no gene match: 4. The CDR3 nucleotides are TGTGCCAGCTCACCGGGGACAGGTTTCTCCTACGAGCAGTACTTC. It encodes CASSPGTGFSYEQYF. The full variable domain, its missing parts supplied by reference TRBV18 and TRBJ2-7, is NAGVMQNPRHLVRRRGQEARLRCSPMKGHSHVYWYRQLPEEGLKFMVYLQKENIIDESGMPKERFSAEFPKEGPSILRIQQVVRGDSAAYFCASSPGTGFSYEQYFGPGTRLTVT.

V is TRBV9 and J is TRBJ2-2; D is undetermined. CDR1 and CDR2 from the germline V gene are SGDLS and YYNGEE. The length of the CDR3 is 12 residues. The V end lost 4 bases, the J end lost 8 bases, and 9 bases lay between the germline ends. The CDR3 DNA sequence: TGTGCCAGCAGCCCCTCCAGGGGGGAGCTGTTTTTT. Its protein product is CASSPSRGELFF.

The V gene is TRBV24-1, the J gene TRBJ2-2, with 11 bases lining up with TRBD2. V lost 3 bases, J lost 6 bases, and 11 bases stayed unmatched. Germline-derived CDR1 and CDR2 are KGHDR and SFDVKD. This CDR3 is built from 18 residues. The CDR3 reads CATSDPSSGGTIPGELFF. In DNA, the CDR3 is TGTGCCACCAGTGATCCCTCTAGCGGGGGGACCATCCCCGGGGAGCTGTTTTTT.

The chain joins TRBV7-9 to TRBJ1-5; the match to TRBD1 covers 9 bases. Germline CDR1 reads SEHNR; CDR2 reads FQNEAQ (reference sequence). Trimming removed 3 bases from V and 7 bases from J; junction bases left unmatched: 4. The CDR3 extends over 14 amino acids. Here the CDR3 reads CASSLGTGLQPQHF. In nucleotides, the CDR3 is TGTGCCAGCAGCTTGGGGACAGGGTTACAGCCCCAGCATTTT.

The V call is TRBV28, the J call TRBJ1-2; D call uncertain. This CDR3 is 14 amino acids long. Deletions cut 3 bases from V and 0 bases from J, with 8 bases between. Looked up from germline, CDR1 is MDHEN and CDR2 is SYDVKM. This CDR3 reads CASSLVGANYGYTF. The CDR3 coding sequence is TGTGCCAGCAGTTTGGTGGGAGCTAACTATGGCTACACCTTC.

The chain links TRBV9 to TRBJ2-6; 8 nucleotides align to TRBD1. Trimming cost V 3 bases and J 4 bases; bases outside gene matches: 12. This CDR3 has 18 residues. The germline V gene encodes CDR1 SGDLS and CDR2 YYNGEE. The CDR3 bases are TGTGCCAGCAGCGCCCCCAGGGGGCAGATCTCCGGGGCCAACGTCCTGACTTTC. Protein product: CASSAPRGQISGANVLTF.

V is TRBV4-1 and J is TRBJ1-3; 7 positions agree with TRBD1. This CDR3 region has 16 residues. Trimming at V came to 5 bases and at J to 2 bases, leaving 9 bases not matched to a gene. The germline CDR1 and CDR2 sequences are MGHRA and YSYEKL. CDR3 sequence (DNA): TGCGCCAGCAGCGCGGAGACAGGGATCGCTGGAAACACCATATATTTT. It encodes CASSAETGIAGNTIYF.

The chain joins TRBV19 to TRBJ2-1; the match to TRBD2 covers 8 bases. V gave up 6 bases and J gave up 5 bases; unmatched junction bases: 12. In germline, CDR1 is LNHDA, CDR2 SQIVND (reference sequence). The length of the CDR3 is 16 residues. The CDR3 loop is CASRPSAGATHNEQFF. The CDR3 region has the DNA TGTGCCAGTAGGCCATCAGCGGGAGCAACGCACAATGAGCAGTTCTTC.

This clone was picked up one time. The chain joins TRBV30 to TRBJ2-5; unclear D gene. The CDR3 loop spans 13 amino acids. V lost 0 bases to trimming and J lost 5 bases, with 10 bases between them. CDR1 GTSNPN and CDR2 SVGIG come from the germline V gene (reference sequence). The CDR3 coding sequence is TGTGCCTGGAGTGTCGGAGTCCCCGAGACCCAGTACTTC. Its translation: CAWSVGVPETQYF.

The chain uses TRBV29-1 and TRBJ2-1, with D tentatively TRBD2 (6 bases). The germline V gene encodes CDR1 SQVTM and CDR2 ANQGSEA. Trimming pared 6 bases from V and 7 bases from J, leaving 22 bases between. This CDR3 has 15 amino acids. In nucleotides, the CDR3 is TGCAGCGTGCTGGGGTTCGGGGGTCGGTTTAATGAGCAGTTCTTC. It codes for CSVLGFGGRFNEQFF.

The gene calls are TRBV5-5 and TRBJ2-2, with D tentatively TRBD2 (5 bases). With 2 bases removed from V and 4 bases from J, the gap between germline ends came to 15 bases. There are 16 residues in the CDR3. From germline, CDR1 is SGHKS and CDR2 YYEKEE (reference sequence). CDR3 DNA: TGTGCCAGCAGCTTACTCGGGAACCCCAGCACCGGGGAGCTGTTTTTT. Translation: CASSLLGNPSTGELFF.

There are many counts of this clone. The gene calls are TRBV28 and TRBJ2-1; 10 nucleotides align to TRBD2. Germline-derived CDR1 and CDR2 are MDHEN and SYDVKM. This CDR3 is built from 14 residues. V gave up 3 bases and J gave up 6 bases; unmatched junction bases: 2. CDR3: CASSLGLALNEQFF. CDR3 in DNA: TGTGCCAGCAGTTTGGGACTAGCGCTCAATGAGCAGTTCTTC.

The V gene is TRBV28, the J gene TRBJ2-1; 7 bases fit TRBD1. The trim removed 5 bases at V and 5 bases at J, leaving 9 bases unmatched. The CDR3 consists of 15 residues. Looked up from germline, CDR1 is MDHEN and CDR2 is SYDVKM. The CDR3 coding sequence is TGTGCCAGCAGTCCTCCGGGACAGCGAGACAATGAGCAGTTCTTC. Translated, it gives CASSPPGQRDNEQFF.

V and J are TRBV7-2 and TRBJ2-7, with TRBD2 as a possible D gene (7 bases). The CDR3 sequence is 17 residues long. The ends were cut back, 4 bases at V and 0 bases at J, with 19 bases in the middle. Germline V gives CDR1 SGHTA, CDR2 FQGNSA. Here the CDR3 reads CASSSFPRGASSYEQYF. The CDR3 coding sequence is TGTGCCAGCAGCTCGTTTCCTCGGGGGGCCAGCTCCTACGAGCAGTACTTC.

This CDR3 reads CASAGGPTNQPQHF. For the CDR3, the DNA is TGTGCCAGCGCAGGGGGTCCCACCAATCAGCCCCAGCATTTT. V and J are TRBV25-1 and TRBJ1-5, with 7 bases identical to TRBD1. Germline loops: CDR1 MGHDK, CDR2 SYGVNS. The length of the CDR3 is 14 residues. V lost 8 bases to trimming and J lost 3 bases; unmatched junction nucleotides: 7.

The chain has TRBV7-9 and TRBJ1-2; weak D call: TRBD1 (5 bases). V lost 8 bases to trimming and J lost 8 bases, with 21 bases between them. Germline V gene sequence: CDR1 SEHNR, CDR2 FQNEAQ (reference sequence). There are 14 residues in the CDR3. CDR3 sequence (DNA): TGTGCCAGCCCCCTTGACGACAGATCAGCCGGCTACACCTTC. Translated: CASPLDDRSAGYTF.

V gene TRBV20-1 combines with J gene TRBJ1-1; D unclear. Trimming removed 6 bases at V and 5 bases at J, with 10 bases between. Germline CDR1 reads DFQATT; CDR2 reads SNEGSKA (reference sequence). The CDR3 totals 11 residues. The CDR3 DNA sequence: TGCAGTGCCCACGAGGCTACTGAAGCTTTCTTT. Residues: CSAHEATEAFF.

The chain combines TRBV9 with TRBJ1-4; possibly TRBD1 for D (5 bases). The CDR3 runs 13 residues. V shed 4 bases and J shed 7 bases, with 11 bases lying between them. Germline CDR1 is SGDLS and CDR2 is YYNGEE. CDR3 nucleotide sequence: TGTGCCAGCAGCCCCCAGGGTAGTGAAAAACTGTTTTTT. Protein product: CASSPQGSEKLFF.

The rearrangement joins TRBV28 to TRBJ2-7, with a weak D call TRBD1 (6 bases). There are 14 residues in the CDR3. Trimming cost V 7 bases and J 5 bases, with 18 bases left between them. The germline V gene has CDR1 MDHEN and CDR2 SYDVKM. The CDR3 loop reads CASTLSGTFDEQYF. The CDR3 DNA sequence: TGTGCCAGCACCCTTTCCGGGACATTTGACGAGCAGTACTTC.

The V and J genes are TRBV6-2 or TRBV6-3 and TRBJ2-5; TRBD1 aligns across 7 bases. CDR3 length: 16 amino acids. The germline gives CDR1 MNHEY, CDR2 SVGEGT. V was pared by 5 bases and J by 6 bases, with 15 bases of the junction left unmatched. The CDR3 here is CASSHHRGSYTKTQYF. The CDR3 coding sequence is TGTGCCAGCAGTCATCACAGGGGAAGTTACACGAAGACCCAGTACTTC.

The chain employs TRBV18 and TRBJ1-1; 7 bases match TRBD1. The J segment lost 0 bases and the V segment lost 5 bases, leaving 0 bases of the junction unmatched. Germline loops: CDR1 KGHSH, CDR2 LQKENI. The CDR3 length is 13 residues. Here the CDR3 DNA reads TGTGCCAGCTCAGGACAGGTGAACACTGAAGCTTTCTTT. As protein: CASSGQVNTEAFF.

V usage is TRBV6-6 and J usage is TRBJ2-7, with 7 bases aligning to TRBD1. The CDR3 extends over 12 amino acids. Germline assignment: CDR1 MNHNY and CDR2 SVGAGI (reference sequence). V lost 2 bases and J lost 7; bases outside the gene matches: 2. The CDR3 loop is CASSYQQGEQYF. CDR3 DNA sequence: TGTGCCAGCAGTTACCAACAGGGGGAGCAGTACTTC.

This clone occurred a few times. CDR3 sequence reads: CATSDLGRDEQFF. The DNA of the CDR3 is TGTGCCACCAGTGATTTGGGGAGGGATGAGCAGTTCTTC. The chain combines TRBV24-1 with TRBJ2-1; 7 nucleotides agree with TRBD2. The V segment lost 0 bases and the J segment 8 bases; nucleotides outside the gene matches: 0. This CDR3 region has 13 residues. Per the germline V gene, CDR1 is KGHDR and CDR2 is SFDVKD.

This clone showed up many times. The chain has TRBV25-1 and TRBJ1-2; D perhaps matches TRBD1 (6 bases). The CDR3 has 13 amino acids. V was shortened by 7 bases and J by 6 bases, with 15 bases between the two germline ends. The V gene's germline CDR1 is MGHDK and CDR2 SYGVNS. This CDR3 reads CASTDSLADGYTF. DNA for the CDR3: TGTGCCAGCACGGACAGCCTAGCGGATGGCTACACCTTC.

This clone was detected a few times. CDR3 sequence reads: CASSRPLGGVSSPLHF. CDR3 nucleotide sequence: TGCGCCAGCAGCCGCCCCCTCGGCGGGGTTAGTTCACCCCTCCACTTT. The chain combines TRBV4-1 with TRBJ1-6, with unresolved D. CDR3 size: 16 residues. V lost 4 bases to trimming and J lost 9 bases, with 19 bases between them. Per the germline V gene, CDR1 is MGHRA and CDR2 is YSYEKL.

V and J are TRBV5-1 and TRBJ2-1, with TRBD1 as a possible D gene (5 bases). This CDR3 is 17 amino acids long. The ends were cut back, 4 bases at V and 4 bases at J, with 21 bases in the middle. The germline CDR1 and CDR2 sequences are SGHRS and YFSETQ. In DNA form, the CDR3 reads TGCGCCAGCAGCCTCACCAAACCTGACAGACTTTACAATGAGCAGTTCTTC. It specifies CASSLTKPDRLYNEQFF.